This T cell receptor beta chain was profiled in a study of vaccination and CD4 T cells after COVID-19. Study summary: The makeup of the convalescents was six males and four females, two of them Hispanic. Each of the control cultures got a CEFX pool, an HIV-1 Nef pool, or no peptide.

As for treatment: roughly 10-day PBMC culture with coronavirus spike peptide pools or control peptides (ViraFEST assay). Remarks on this clonotype: The antigen is unknown.

The CDR3 runs 14 residues. Germline V gene data show CDR1 as SGHAT and CDR2 as FQNNGV. V lost 2 bases and J lost 8, with 15 bases in between. Cultured CD4+ T-cell DNA underwent Oncomine TCR Beta short-read sequencing. In TCRdb, the PCR reads were re-called with MiXCR into one record per CDR3 protein. The data show 20,000 to 30,000 distinct CDR3 sequences, about 41% seen once. The receptor was derived from a human donor who had recovered from COVID-19. V gene TRBV11-2 combines with J gene TRBJ1-1; no firm D call. The sample consisted of CD4+ T cells from blood, cultured in vitro. The CDR3 is CASSLRVQRMEAFF. DNA for the CDR3: TGTGCCAGCAGCTTAAGGGTTCAGAGGATGGAAGCTTTCTTT.